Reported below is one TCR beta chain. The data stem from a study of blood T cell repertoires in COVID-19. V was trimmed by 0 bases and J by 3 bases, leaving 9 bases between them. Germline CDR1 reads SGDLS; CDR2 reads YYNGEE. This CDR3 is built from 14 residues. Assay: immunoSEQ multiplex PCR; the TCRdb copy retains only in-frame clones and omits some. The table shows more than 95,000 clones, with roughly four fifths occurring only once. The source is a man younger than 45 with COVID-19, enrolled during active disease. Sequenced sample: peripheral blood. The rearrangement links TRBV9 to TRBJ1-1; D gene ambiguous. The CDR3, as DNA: TGTGCCAGCAGCGTAGCGGGAGGGTACACTGAAGCTTTCTTT. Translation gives CASSVAGGYTEAFF.